This is a list of T cell receptor beta chains from one sample in a study of blood T cell repertoires in COVID-19. Sequenced by immunoSEQ multiplex PCR; TCRdb stores in-frame clones only, minus some. Of more than 95,000 clones detected, around four fifths appear once; the ten largest clones hold just under 20%. The sequenced sample consisted of peripheral blood. The source is a woman in her seventies with acute or convalescent COVID-19. Both conserved end residues are part of each CDR3. D genes are given only for firm matches. Expanded clones are given a class, and other clones once, few, many or no size at all.

once	TRBV9	TRBD1	TRBJ1-2	TGTGCCAGCAGCGTAGCAGGACAGGGTAGCTCATACGGCTACACCTTC	CASSVAGQGSSYGYTF
NA	TRBV6-6	TRBD1	TRBJ2-1	TGTGCCAGCAAAACCCCGGGACAGGGTTTTAATGAGCAGTTCTTC	CASKTPGQGFNEQFF
NA	TRBV19	NA	TRBJ1-1	TGTGCCAGTAGTATCAGGGTCGGAGCTTTCTTT	CASSIRVGAFF
NA	TRBV18	NA	TRBJ1-1	TGTGCCAGCTCATCGGGAGTATGGGATACCACCACTGAAGCTTTCTTT	CASSSGVWDTTTEAFF
NA	TRBV4-1	NA	TRBJ2-2	TGCGCCAGCAGCCAAGTACATACCTACACCGGGGAGCTGTTTTTT	CASSQVHTYTGELFF
few	TRBV6-5	NA	TRBJ2-7	TGTGCCAGCAGTTTGCCAGGGCCAACCTACGAGCAGTACTTC	CASSLPGPTYEQYF
NA	TRBV28	NA	TRBJ1-4	TGTGCCAGCAGTTCCGGGACAACGAAGGAAAAACTGTTTTTT	CASSSGTTKEKLFF
NA	TRBV24-1	NA	TRBJ2-3	TGTGCCACCAGTGACCCCAATGACAGAGATACGCAGTATTTT	CATSDPNDRDTQYF
NA	TRBV5-5	NA	TRBJ2-4	TGTGCCAGCGGCATGGGTACCAAAAACATTCAGTACTTC	CASGMGTKNIQYF
NA	TRBV9	TRBD2	TRBJ2-5	TGTGCCAGCAGCCCGGGGATTATAGCGGGGGGGTGGTACCAAGAGACCCAGTACTTC	CASSPGIIAGGWYQETQYF
once	TRBV4-2	NA	TRBJ1-1	TGTGCCAGCAGCCGGACAGCAGAGAACACTGAAGCTTTCTTT	CASSRTAENTEAFF
few	TRBV18	NA	TRBJ1-6	TGTGCCAGCTCACCGTACGAGGGATCACCCCTCCACTTT	CASSPYEGSPLHF
NA	TRBV6-5	NA	TRBJ1-2	TGTGCCAGCAGTTACAGGGTGGAGGGTGGCTACACCTTC	CASSYRVEGGYTF
NA	TRBV10-3	NA	TRBJ1-2	TGTGCCATCAGACCCGGGACTCCTGACGGCTACACCTTC	CAIRPGTPDGYTF
few	TRBV11-2	NA	TRBJ1-6	TGTGCCAGCAGCTCGGGGGTCCTCCACACTAATTCACCCCTCCACTTT	CASSSGVLHTNSPLHF
once	TRBV2	TRBD1	TRBJ1-5	TGTGCCGGAACAGGGGCCAACAATCAGCCCCAGCATTTT	CAGTGANNQPQHF
NA	TRBV9	TRBD2	TRBJ2-7	TGTGCCAGCAGCGGTGGGACTAGCGGGGGCTACGAGCAGTACTTC	CASSGGTSGGYEQYF
NA	TRBV27	NA	TRBJ1-2	TGTGCCAGCAGTCCGGGGGGGGGCTGGCGCTATGGCTACACCTTC	CASSPGGGWRYGYTF
NA	TRBV19	NA	TRBJ1-5	TGTGCCAGTAGGGACCAGGGGTTCCAGCCCCAGCATTTT	CASRDQGFQPQHF
NA	TRBV10-3	NA	TRBJ1-5	TGTGCCATCAGTTCCAGGGGAGATCAGCCCCAGCATTTT	CAISSRGDQPQHF
few	TRBV28	NA	TRBJ2-2	TGTGCCAGCAGATATAGTCGGGGAGGCGGGGAGCTGTTTTTT	CASRYSRGGGELFF
once	TRBV30	NA	TRBJ1-1	TGTGCCTGGAGCCACGGCGCGGCTGAAGCTTTCTTT	CAWSHGAAEAFF
few	TRBV28	NA	TRBJ1-1	TGTGCCAGCAGTTTATTCCCACAGAGGGTCACTGAAGCTTTCTTT	CASSLFPQRVTEAFF
NA	TRBV7-2	TRBD1	TRBJ2-1	TGTGCCAGCAGCCGGGACAGGAGCTCCTACAATGAGCAGTTCTTC	CASSRDRSSYNEQFF
NA	TRBV12-3/TRBV12-4	TRBD1	TRBJ1-6	TGTGCCAGCTCAACAGGGGATTCACCCCTCCACTTT	CASSTGDSPLHF
NA	TRBV4-1	TRBD2	TRBJ2-5	TGCGCCAGCAGCCAAGCCCCCACAGCGGGGGGGCAAGAGACCCAGTACTTC	CASSQAPTAGGQETQYF
NA	TRBV7-2	TRBD1	TRBJ1-2	TGTGCCAGCAGTCCAAGTCAGGGGGCTTGGTATGGCTACACCTTC	CASSPSQGAWYGYTF
NA	TRBV4-1	NA	TRBJ2-5	TGCGCCAGCAGCCAAGTTAGTCTTTGGGAGACCCAGTACTTC	CASSQVSLWETQYF
NA	TRBV5-5	NA	TRBJ1-2	TGTGCCAGCAGCTACCAGGGCCGGGGGGATAGCTACACCTTC	CASSYQGRGDSYTF
NA	TRBV6-4	NA	TRBJ2-3	TGTGCCAGCAGTGAGGAGAGGACGCAGTATTTT	CASSEERTQYF
NA	TRBV27	NA	TRBJ1-2	TGTGCCAGCAGACCTCGGACAGTTGATAACTATGGCTACACCTTC	CASRPRTVDNYGYTF
NA	TRBV5-4	TRBD2	TRBJ2-2	TGTGCCAGCAGCAAGATAGCGGGGGGTTACACCGGGGAGCTGTTTTTT	CASSKIAGGYTGELFF
NA	TRBV2	NA	TRBJ2-6	TGTGCCAGCAGTGAAGTACCGACCAGGGGCTCTGGGGCCAACGTCCTGACTTTC	CASSEVPTRGSGANVLTF
NA	TRBV28	TRBD1	TRBJ1-2	TGTGCCAGCAGTTCGACAGGGTTCGAAGATGGCTACACCTTC	CASSSTGFEDGYTF